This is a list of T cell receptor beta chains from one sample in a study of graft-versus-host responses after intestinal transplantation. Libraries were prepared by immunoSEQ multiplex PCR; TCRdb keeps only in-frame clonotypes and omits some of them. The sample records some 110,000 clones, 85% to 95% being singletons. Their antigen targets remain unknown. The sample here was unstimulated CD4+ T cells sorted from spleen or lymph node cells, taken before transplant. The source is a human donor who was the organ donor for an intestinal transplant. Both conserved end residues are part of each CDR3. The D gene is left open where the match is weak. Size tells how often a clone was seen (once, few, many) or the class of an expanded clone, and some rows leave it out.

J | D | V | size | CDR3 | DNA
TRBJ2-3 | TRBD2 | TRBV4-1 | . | CASSRTGGRHGTDTQYF | TGCGCCAGCTCCCGAACGGGGGGGCGACACGGGACAGATACGCAGTATTTT
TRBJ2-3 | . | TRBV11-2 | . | CASSFGVDTQYF | TGTGCCAGCAGCTTCGGAGTAGATACGCAGTATTTT
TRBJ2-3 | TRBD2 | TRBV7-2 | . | CASSLAGISGSGATQYF | TGTGCCAGCAGCTTAGCGGGGATTAGCGGGAGCGGCGCTACGCAGTATTTT
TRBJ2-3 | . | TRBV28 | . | CASSSPSASTDTQYF | TGTGCCAGCAGTTCCCCCTCAGCTAGCACAGATACGCAGTATTTT
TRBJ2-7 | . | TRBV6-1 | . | CASSRQAVSYEQYF | TGTGCCAGCAGTAGACAGGCGGTCTCCTACGAGCAGTACTTC
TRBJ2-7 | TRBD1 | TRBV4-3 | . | CASSLGDRGYEQYF | TGCGCCAGCAGCCTCGGGGACAGGGGCTACGAGCAGTACTTC
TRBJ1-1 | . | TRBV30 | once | CSAWRGERTEAFF | TGTTCGGCGTGGCGGGGGGAAAGGACTGAAGCTTTCTTT
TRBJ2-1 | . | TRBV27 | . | CASGVFLKDEQFF | TGTGCCTCGGGAGTGTTTCTTAAGGATGAGCAGTTCTTC
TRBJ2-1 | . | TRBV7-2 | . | CASSQVDFHNEQFF | TGTGCCAGCAGCCAAGTCGACTTCCACAATGAGCAGTTCTTC
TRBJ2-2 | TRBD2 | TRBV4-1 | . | CASSQVRAGVTGELFF | TGCGCCAGCAGCCAAGTAAGAGCGGGGGTAACGGGGGAGCTGTTTTTT
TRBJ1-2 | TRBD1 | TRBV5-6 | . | CASSLRQGWRGYTF | TGTGCCAGCAGCTTGAGACAGGGTTGGAGAGGCTACACCTTC
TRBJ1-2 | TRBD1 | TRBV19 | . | CAVRGTGGKNNYGYTF | TGTGCCGTAAGAGGGACAGGGGGCAAGAATAACTATGGCTACACCTTC
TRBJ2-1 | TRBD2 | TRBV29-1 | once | CSVEASGRRFEQFF | TGCAGCGTTGAAGCCAGCGGGAGGAGATTTGAGCAGTTCTTC
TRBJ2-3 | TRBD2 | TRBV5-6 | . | CASSLERLAGIDTQYF | TGTGCCAGCAGCTTGGAACGGCTAGCGGGAATAGATACGCAGTATTTT
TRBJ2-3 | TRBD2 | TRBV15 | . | CATSAWRGTSTDTQYF | TGTGCCACCAGCGCTTGGCGGGGGACTAGCACAGATACGCAGTATTTT
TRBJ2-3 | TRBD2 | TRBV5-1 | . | CASRSVGLAGGGTDTQYF | TGCGCCAGTAGGTCAGTCGGACTAGCGGGAGGTGGCACAGATACGCAGTATTTT
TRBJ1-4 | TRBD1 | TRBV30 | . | CAWSVRGQANEKLFF | TGTGCCTGGAGTGTACGGGGACAGGCTAATGAAAAACTGTTTTTT